This entry lists 14 T cell receptor beta chains sequenced from one sample in a study of shared clonotypes between healthy human individuals. Data came from immunoSEQ multiplex PCR; TCRdb stores just in-frame clones and leaves some out. Found here are approximately 330,000 clones, about 73% of them singletons; the top ten hold about 9.4%. The sample taken for sequencing was memory CD4+ T cells sorted from blood. Specified subset: CD45RA-negative fraction. The source is a man aged 25-45 years in good health.

The chain combines TRBV28 with TRBJ1-1; D unresolved. The V gene lost 6 bases and the J gene lost 7 bases, with 15 bases spanning the gap. Germline values: CDR1 MDHEN, CDR2 SYDVKM. The CDR3 has 13 residues. The CDR3 loop is CASSSGLRREAFF. The CDR3 region has the DNA TGTGCCAGCAGCTCAGGTTTGAGGCGTGAAGCTTTCTTT.

The chain has TRBV23-1 and TRBJ2-7; maybe TRBD1 (5 bases). TRBV23-1 is annotated as an ORF whose role is uncertain. The CDR3 has 15 residues. V lost 4 bases and J 0 bases, leaving 13 bases between the germline ends. The CDR3 DNA follows: TGCGCCAGCAGTCCTCGGAAGGGGCTCTCCTACGAGCAGTACTTC. The encoded protein is CASSPRKGLSYEQYF.

The J gene is TRBJ2-7, the V gene TRBV28; 12 nucleotides match TRBD2. Per the germline V gene, CDR1 is MDHEN and CDR2 is SYDVKM. The CDR3 is made up of 17 amino acids. V shed 6 bases, J shed 3 bases, and the junction held 12 bases outside the gene matches. The CDR3 is CASSGLAGTSDRYEQYF. The CDR3 coding sequence is TGTGCCAGCAGCGGACTAGCGGGGACATCGGATCGCTACGAGCAGTACTTC. Filled out from reference TRBV28 and TRBJ2-7, the complete variable domain reads DVKVTQSSRYLVKRTGEKVFLECVQDMDHENMFWYRQDPGLGLRLIYFSYDVKMKEKGDIPEGYSVSREKKERFSLILESASTNQTSMYLCASSGLAGTSDRYEQYFGPGTRLTVT.

This chain links TRBV6-4 with TRBJ2-1, with TRBD2 matching over 8 bases. There are 15 residues in the CDR3. Germline-derived CDR1 and CDR2 are MRHNA and SNTAGT. Trimming cost V 2 bases and J 4 bases; bases outside gene matches: 4. The CDR3 DNA sequence: TGTGCCAGCAGTGACGCGAGCGGGAGTTACAATGAGCAGTTCTTC. Translating it yields CASSDASGSYNEQFF.

The chain has TRBV7-8 and TRBJ2-7, with D possibly called TRBD1 or TRBD2 (5 bases each). V was trimmed by 5 bases and J by 0 bases, leaving 14 bases between them. Per the germline V gene, CDR1 is SGHVS and CDR2 is FQNEAQ. The CDR3 spans 15 residues. The CDR3 DNA sequence: TGTGCCAGCAGCCCTATAGGGGACGGCTCCTACGAGCAGTACTTC. Its translation: CASSPIGDGSYEQYF.

In this sample, this clone turned up once. This chain links TRBV30 with TRBJ1-5, with D hard to call. The CDR3 covers 13 residues. Trimming took off 1 base at V and 5 bases at J, with 9 bases between the two ends. Germline V gene sequence: CDR1 GTSNPN, CDR2 SVGIG (reference sequence). CDR3 coding DNA: TGTGCCTGGAGTGAGGTTAAAGATCAGCCCCAGCATTTT. Translation gives CAWSEVKDQPQHF.

This clone showed up just a few times. This chain links TRBV2 with TRBJ2-3; D gene uncertain. The CDR3 totals 12 residues. Germline V lookup: CDR1 SNHLY, CDR2 FYNNEI. With 6 bases removed from V and 4 bases from J, the gap between germline ends came to 8 bases. For the CDR3, the DNA is TGTGCCAGCAGGCCCATACCAGATACGCAGTATTTT. Its protein product is CASRPIPDTQYF.

The V and J genes are TRBV29-1 and TRBJ1-2, with D perhaps matching TRBD1 (5 bases). This CDR3 comprises 14 residues. Per the germline V gene, CDR1 is SQVTM and CDR2 is ANQGSEA. V lost 3 bases to trimming and J lost 6 bases, with 17 bases between them. The CDR3 nucleotides are TGCAGCGTTGAGATGGCCTCAGGGTACCATGGCTACACCTTC. It translates to CSVEMASGYHGYTF.

The chain is built from TRBV18 and TRBJ1-3; 9 bases fit TRBD1. V lost 3 bases and J lost 8; bases outside the gene matches: 5. Germline CDR1 and CDR2: KGHSH and LQKENI. The CDR3 covers 14 residues. In DNA form, the CDR3 reads TGTGCCAGCTCACCGGGACAGGGTAAAGACACCATATATTTT. Translated, it gives CASSPGQGKDTIYF.

In this sample, this clone turned up a few times. V and J are TRBV2 and TRBJ2-7, with D tentatively TRBD2 (5 bases). The germline V gene has CDR1 SNHLY and CDR2 FYNNEI. The germline V and J ends were trimmed by 4 bases and 6 bases, with 10 bases remaining between them. The CDR3 is made up of 12 amino acids. As DNA, the CDR3 is TGTGCCAGCAGTGTGGAGGCGAGCGAGCAGTACTTC. It is translated as CASSVEASEQYF.

This chain links TRBV10-3 with TRBJ2-2, with D perhaps assigned TRBD1 or TRBD2 (5 bases each). The V and J ends lost 7 bases and 2 bases respectively, with 11 bases between them. CDR1 and CDR2 (germline): ENHRY, SYGVKD. The CDR3 sequence is 14 residues long. In nucleotides, the CDR3 is TGTGCCATCACCCCGGGACCAAACACCGGGGAGCTGTTTTTT. Translation gives CAITPGPNTGELFF.

The gene calls are TRBV7-9 and TRBJ2-4; maybe TRBD2 (6 bases). Germline values: CDR1 SEHNR, CDR2 FQNEAQ (reference sequence). V lost 3 bases and J 10 bases, leaving 16 bases between the germline ends. The CDR3 runs to 14 residues. CDR3 sequence reads: CASSLKGLSGIQYF. The CDR3 DNA reads TGTGCCAGCAGCTTGAAGGGACTGTCGGGTATTCAGTACTTC. Combining the CDR3 with reference TRBV7-9 and TRBJ2-4 gives the whole variable domain DTGVSQNPRHKITKRGQNVTFRCDPISEHNRLYWYRQTLGQGPEFLTYFQNEAQLEKSRLLSDRFSAERPKGSFSTLEIQRTEQGDSAMYLCASSLKGLSGIQYFGAGTRLSVL.

The J gene is TRBJ2-2, the V gene TRBV7-9; TRBD1 matches 8 bases. Trimming took 4 bases from V and 4 from J; bases not matched to a gene: 8. The CDR3 length is 16 residues. Germline V gene lookup returns CDR1 SEHNR and CDR2 FQNEAQ (reference sequence). The CDR3 protein is CASSSRTGQVTGELFF. The CDR3 bases are TGTGCCAGCAGCTCCCGGACAGGGCAGGTCACCGGGGAGCTGTTTTTT.

V usage is TRBV27 and J usage is TRBJ1-4; 8 bases fit TRBD1. The CDR3 contains 18 residues. CDR1 and CDR2 (germline): MNHEY, SMNVEV (reference sequence). Germline trimming cut 5 bases from V and 1 base from J; bases unmatched to any gene: 12. CDR3 DNA sequence: TGTGCCAGCAGTCGGACAGGGATTGGTGCTCGAACTAATGAAAAACTGTTTTTT. Translated: CASSRTGIGARTNEKLFF.